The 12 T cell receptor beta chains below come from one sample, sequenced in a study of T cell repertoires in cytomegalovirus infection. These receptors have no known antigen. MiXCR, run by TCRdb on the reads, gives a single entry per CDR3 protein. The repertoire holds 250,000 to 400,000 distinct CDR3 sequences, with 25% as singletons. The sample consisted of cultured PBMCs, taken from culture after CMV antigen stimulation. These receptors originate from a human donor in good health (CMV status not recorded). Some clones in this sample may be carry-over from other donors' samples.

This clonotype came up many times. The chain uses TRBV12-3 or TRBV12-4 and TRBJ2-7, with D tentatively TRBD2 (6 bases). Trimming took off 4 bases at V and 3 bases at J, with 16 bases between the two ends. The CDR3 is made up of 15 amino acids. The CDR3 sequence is CASSYLSLGGYEQYF. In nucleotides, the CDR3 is TGTGCCAGCAGTTACCTTTCGTTGGGAGGCTACGAGCAGTACTTC.

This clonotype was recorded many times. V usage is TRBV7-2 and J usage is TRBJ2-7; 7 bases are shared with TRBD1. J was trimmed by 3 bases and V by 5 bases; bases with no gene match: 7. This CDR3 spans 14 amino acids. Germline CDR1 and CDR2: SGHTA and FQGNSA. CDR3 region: CASSPQDRFYEQYF. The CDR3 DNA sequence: TGTGCCAGCAGCCCCCAGGACAGGTTCTACGAGCAGTACTTC.

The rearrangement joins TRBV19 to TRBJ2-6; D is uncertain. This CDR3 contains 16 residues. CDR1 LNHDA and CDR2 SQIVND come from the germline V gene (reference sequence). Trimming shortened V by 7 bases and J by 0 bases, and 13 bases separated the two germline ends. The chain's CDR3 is CASTPVSASGANVLTF. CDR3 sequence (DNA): TGTGCCAGTACCCCCGTCTCGGCCTCTGGGGCCAACGTCCTGACTTTC.

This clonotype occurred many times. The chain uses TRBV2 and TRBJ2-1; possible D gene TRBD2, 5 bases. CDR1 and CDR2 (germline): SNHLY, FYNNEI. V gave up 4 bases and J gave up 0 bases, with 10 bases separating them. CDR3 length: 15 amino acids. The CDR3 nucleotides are TGTGCCAGCAGTGCAACGGGGAGCTCCTACAATGAGCAGTTCTTC. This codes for CASSATGSSYNEQFF. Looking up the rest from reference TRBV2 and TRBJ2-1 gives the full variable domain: EPEVTQTPSHQVTQMGQEVILRCVPISNHLYFYWYRQILGQKVEFLVSFYNNEISEKSEIFDDQFSVERPDGSNFTLKIRSTKLEDSAMYFCASSATGSSYNEQFFGPGTRLTVL.

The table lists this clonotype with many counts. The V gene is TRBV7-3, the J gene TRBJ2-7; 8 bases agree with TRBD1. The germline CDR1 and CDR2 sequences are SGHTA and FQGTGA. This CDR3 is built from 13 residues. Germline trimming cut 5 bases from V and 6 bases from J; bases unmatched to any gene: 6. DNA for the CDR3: TGTGCCAGCAGCCCGGGACAGGTTACCGAGCAGTACTTC. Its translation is CASSPGQVTEQYF.

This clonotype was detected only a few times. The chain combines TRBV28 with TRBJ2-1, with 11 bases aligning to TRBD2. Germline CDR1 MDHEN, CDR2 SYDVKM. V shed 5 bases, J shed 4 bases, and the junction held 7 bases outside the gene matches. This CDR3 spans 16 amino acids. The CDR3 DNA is TGTGCCAGCAGTCCCCCGACTAGCGGGACTTACAATGAGCAGTTCTTC. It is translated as CASSPPTSGTYNEQFF.

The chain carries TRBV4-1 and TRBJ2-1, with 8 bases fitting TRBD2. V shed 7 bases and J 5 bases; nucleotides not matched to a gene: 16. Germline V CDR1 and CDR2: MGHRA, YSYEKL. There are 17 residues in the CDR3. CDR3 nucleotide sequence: TGCGCCAGCACCGCCCCGCGGAGCGGGAGAAGACACAATGAGCAGTTCTTC. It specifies CASTAPRSGRRHNEQFF.

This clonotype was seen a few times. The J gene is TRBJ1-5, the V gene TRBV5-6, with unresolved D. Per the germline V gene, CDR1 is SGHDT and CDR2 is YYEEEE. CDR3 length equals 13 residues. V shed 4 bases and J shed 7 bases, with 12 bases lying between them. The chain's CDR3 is CASSRQREQPQHF. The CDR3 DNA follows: TGTGCCAGCAGCAGACAAAGGGAGCAGCCCCAGCATTTT.

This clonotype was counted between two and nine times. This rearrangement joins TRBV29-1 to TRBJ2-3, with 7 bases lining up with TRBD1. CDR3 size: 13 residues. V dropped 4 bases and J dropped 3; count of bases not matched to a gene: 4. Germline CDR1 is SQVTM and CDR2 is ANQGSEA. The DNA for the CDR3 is TGCAGCGTTGTGGTCAGGGGGACAGATACGCAGTATTTT. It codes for CSVVVRGTDTQYF.

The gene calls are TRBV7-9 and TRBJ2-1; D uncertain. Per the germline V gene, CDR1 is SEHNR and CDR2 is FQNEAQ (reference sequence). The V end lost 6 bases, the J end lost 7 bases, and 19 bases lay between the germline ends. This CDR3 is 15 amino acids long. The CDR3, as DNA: TGTGCCAGCAGACCCCCCCCCCCGCCTGGTAATGAGCAGTTCTTC. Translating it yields CASRPPPPPGNEQFF. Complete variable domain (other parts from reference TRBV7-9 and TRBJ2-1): DTGVSQNPRHKITKRGQNVTFRCDPISEHNRLYWYRQTLGQGPEFLTYFQNEAQLEKSRLLSDRFSAERPKGSFSTLEIQRTEQGDSAMYLCASRPPPPPGNEQFFGPGTRLTVL.

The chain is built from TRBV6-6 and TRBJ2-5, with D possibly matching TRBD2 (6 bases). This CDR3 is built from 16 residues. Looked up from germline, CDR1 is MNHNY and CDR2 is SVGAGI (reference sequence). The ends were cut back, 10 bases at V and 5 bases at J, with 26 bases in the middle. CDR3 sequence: CATTRGGTGTSETQYF. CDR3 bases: TGTGCCACGACGCGGGGCGGGACTGGTACATCGGAGACCCAGTACTTC.

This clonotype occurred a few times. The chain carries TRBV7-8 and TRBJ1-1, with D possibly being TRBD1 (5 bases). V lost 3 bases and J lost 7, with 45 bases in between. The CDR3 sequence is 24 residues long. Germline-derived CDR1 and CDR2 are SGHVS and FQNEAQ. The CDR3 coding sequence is TGTGCCAGCAGCTTTTACTGGTCGCCGACTAGTTTTGGAGGGGTAGATCCTTCTAGGATTGAAGCTTTCTTT. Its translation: CASSFYWSPTSFGGVDPSRIEAFF. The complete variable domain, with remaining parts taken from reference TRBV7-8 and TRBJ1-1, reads GAGVSQSPRYKVAKRGQDVALRCDPISGHVSLFWYQQALGQGPEFLTYFQNEAQLDKSGLPSDRFFAERPEGSVSTLKIQRTQQEDSAVYLCASSFYWSPTSFGGVDPSRIEAFFGQGTRLTVV.